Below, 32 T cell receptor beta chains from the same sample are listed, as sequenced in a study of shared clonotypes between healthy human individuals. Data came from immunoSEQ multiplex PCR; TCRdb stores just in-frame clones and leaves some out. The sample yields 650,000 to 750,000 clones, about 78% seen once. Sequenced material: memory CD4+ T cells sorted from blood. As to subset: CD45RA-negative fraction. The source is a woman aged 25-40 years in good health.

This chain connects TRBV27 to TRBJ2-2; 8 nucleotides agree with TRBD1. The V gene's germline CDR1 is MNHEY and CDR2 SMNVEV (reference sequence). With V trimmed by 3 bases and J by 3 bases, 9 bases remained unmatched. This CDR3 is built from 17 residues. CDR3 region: CASSFYRGKVDTGELFF. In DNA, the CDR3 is TGTGCCAGCAGTTTCTACAGGGGGAAGGTTGACACCGGGGAGCTGTTTTTT.

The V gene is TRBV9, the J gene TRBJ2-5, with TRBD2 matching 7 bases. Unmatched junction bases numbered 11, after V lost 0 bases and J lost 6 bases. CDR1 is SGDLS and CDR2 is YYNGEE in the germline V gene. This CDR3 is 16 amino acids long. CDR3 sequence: CASSVGGGSGAKTQYF. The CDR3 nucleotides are TGTGCCAGCAGCGTAGGAGGCGGGAGTGGGGCGAAGACCCAGTACTTC.

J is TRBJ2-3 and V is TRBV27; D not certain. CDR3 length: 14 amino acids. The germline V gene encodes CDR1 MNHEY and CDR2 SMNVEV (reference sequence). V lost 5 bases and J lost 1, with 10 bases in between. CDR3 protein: CASSGGRGTDTQYF. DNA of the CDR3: TGTGCCAGCAGTGGTGGCCGGGGCACAGATACGCAGTATTTT.

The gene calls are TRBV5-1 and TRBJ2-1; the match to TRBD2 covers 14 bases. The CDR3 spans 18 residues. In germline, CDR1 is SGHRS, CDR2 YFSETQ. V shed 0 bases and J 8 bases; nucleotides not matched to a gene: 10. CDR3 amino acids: CASSLDGTSGSRRDEQFF. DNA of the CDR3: TGCGCCAGCAGCTTGGACGGGACTAGCGGGAGTAGGCGGGATGAGCAGTTCTTC.

The CDR3 is CASSQRGGRETQYF. In nucleotides, the CDR3 is TGTGCCAGCAGCCAGCGGGGGGGAAGGGAGACCCAGTACTTC. V usage is TRBV9 and J usage is TRBJ2-5, with TRBD2 matching over 10 bases. This CDR3 spans 14 amino acids. The germline V gene has CDR1 SGDLS and CDR2 YYNGEE. J lost 5 bases, V lost 4 bases, and 5 bases had no gene match.

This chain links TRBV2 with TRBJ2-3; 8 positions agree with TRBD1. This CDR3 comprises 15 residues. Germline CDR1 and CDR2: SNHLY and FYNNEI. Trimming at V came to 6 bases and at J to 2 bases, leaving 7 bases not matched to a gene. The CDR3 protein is CASSTGTGPTDTQYF. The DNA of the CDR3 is TGTGCCAGCAGCACGGGGACAGGACCCACAGATACGCAGTATTTT.

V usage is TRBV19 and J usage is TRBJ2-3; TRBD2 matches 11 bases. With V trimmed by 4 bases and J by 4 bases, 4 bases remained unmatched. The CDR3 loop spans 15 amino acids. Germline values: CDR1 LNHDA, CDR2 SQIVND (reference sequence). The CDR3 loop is CASSTSGRRPDTQYF. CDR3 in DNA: TGTGCCAGTAGTACTAGCGGGAGGCGCCCAGATACGCAGTATTTT.

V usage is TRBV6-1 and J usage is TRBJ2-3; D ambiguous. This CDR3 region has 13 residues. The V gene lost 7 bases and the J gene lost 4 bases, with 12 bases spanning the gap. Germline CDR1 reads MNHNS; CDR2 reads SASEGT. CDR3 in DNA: TGTGCCAGCACGGTGTTTCTCCCAGATACGCAGTATTTT. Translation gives CASTVFLPDTQYF.

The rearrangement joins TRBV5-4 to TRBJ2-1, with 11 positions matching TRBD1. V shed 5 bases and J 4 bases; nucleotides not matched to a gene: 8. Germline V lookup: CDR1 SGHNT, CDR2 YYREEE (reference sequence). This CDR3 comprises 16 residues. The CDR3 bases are TGTGCCAGCAGTACACCGGGACAGGGGGTATACAATGAGCAGTTCTTC. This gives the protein CASSTPGQGVYNEQFF.

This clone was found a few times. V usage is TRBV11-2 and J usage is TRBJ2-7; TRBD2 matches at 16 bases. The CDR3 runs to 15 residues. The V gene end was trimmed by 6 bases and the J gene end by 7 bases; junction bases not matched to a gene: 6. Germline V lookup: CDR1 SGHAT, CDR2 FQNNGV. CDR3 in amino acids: CASRGLAGGQGEQYF. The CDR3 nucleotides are TGTGCCAGCAGGGGACTAGCGGGAGGGCAAGGAGAGCAGTACTTC.

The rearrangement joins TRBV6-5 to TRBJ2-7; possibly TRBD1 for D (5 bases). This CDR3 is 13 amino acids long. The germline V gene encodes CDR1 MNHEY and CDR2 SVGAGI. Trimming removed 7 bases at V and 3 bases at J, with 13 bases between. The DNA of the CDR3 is TGTGCCAGCATGAAGGGGCAGTTCTACGAGCAGTACTTC. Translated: CASMKGQFYEQYF.

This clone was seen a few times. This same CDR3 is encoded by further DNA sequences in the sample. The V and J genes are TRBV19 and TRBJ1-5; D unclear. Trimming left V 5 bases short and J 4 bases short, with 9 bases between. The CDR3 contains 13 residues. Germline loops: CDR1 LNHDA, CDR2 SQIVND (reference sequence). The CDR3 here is CASSYQLNQPQHF. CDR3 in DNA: TGTGCCAGTAGTTATCAGCTGAATCAGCCCCAGCATTTT.

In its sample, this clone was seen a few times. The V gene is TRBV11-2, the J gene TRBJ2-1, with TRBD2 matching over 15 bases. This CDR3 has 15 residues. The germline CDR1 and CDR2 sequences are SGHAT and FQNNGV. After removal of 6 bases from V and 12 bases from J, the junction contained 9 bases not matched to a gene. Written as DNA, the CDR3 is TGTGCCAGCAGGAATATGGGACTAGCGGGAGGCGGGCAGTTCTTC. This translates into CASRNMGLAGGGQFF. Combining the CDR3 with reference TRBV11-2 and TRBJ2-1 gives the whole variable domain EAGVAQSPRYKIIEKRQSVAFWCNPISGHATLYWYQQILGQGPKLLIQFQNNGVVDDSQLPKDRFSAERLKGVDSTLKIQPAKLEDSAVYLCASRNMGLAGGGQFFGPGTRLTVL.

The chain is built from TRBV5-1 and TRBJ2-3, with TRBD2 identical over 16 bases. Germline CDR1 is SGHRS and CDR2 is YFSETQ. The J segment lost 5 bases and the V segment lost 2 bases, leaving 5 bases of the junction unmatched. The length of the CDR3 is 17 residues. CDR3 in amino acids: CASSLPGLAGGQDTQYF. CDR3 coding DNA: TGCGCCAGCAGCTTACCGGGACTAGCGGGAGGGCAAGATACGCAGTATTTT.

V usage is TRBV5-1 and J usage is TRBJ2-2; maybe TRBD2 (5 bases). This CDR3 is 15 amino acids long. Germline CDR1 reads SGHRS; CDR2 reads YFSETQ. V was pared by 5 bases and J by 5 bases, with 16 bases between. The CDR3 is CASRKAGVGTGELFF. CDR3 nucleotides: TGCGCCAGCAGGAAGGCCGGGGTAGGGACCGGGGAGCTGTTTTTT.

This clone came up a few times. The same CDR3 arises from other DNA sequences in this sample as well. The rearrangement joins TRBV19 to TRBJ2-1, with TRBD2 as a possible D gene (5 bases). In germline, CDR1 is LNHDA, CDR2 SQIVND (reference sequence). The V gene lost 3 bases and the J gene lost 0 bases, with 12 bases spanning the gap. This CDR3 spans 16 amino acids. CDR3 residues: CASSMGLGSSYNEQFF. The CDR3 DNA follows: TGTGCCAGTAGTATGGGTCTGGGGAGCTCCTACAATGAGCAGTTCTTC.

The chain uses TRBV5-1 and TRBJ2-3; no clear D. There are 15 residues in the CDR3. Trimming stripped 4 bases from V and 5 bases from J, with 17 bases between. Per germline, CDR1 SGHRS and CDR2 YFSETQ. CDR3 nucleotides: TGCGCCAGCAGCGTATCAGGTCTTTGGGGAGATACGCAGTATTTT. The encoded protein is CASSVSGLWGDTQYF.

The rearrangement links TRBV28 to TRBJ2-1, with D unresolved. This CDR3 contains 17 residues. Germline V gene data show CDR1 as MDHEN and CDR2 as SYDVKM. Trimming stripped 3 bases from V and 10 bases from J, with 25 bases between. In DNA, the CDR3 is TGTGCCAGCAGTTTTGTGACGGGCACCTCCTCAGGTGAGGAGCAGTTCTTC. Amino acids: CASSFVTGTSSGEEQFF.

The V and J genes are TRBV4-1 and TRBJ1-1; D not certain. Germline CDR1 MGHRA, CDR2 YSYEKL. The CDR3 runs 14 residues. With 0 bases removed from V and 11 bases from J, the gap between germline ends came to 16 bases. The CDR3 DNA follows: TGCGCCAGCAGCCAAGATAATTCGAAGCGTTTGGCTTTCTTT. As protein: CASSQDNSKRLAFF.

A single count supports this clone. The CDR3 DNA reads as TGTGCCAGCAGGAAGGACTCAAGCACAGATACGCAGTATTTT. This translates into CASRKDSSTDTQYF. V is TRBV2 and J is TRBJ2-3; perhaps TRBD2 as D (5 bases). The CDR3 consists of 14 residues. Germline CDR1 reads SNHLY; CDR2 reads FYNNEI. V lost 6 bases and J lost 0, with 10 bases in between.

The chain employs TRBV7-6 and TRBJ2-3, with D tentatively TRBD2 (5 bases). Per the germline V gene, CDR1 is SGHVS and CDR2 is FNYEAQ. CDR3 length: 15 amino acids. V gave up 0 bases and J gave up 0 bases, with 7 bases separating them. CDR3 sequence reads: CASSLAGESTDTQYF. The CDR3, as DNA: TGTGCCAGCAGCTTAGCGGGAGAGAGCACAGATACGCAGTATTTT.

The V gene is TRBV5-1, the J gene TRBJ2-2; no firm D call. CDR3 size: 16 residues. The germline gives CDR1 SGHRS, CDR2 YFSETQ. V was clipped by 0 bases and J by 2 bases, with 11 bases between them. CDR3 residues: CASSLAVIENTGELFF. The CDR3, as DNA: TGCGCCAGCAGCTTGGCAGTTATAGAAAACACCGGGGAGCTGTTTTTT.

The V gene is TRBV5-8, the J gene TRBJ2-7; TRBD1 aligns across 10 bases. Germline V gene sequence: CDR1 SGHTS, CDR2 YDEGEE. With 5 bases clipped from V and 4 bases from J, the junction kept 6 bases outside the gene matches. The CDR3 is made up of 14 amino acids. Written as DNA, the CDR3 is TGTGCCAGCAGGTCCAGACAGGGGGCTTACGAGCAGTACTTC. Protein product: CASRSRQGAYEQYF.

CDR3 sequence: CASSLYSQETQYF. CDR3 in DNA: TGTGCCAGCAGCTTATACAGCCAAGAGACCCAGTACTTC. The chain uses TRBV7-9 and TRBJ2-5, with no clear D. CDR3 length: 13 amino acids. The V end was cut by 2 bases, the J end by 1 base, with 5 bases between. CDR1 is SEHNR, CDR2 FQNEAQ, per germline (reference sequence).

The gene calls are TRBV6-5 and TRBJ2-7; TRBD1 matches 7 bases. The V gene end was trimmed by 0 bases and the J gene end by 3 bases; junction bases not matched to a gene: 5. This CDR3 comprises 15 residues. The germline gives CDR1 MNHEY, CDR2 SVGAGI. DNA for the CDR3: TGTGCCAGCAGTTACTCCCGGGACAGTAACTACGAGCAGTACTTC. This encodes CASSYSRDSNYEQYF.

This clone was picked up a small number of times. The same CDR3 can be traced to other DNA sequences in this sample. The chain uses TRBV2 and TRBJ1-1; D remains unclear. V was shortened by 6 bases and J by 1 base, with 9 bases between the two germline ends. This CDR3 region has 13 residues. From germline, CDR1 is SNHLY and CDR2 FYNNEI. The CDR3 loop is CASSRDWNTEAFF. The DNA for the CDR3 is TGTGCCAGCAGCCGGGATTGGAACACTGAAGCTTTCTTT.

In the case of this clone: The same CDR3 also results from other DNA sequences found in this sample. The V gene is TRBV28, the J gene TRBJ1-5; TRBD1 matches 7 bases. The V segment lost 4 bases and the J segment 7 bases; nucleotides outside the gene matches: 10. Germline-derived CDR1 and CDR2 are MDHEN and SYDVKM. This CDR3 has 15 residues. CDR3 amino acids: CASSSHRGRVQPQHF. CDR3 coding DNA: TGTGCCAGCAGTTCTCACAGGGGTCGGGTCCAGCCCCAGCATTTT.

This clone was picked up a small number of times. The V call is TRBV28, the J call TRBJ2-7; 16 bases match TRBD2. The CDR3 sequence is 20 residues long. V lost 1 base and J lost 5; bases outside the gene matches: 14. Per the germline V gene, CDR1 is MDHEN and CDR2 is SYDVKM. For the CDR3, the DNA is TGTGCCAGCAGTTTATCCCCCTCGTGGGGGACTAGCGGGGGGGCGCACGAGCAGTACTTC. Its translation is CASSLSPSWGTSGGAHEQYF.

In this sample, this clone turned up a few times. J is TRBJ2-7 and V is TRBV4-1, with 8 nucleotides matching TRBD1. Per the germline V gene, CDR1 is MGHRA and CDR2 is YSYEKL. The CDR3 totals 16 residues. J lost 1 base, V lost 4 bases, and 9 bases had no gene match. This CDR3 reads CASSPEPWTGSYEQYF. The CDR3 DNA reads TGCGCCAGCAGCCCCGAACCTTGGACAGGGTCCTACGAGCAGTACTTC.

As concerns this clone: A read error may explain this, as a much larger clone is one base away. CDR3 region: CASSLQLAGGSDTQYF. The CDR3 DNA sequence: TGTGCCAGCAGCTTACAACTAGCGGGAGGGTCAGATACGCAGTATTTT. This sequence joins TRBV11-2 and TRBJ2-3, with 13 bases that match TRBD2. CDR1 and CDR2 (germline): SGHAT, FQNNGV. Unmatched junction bases numbered 3, after V lost 2 bases and J lost 4 bases. This CDR3 has 16 amino acids.

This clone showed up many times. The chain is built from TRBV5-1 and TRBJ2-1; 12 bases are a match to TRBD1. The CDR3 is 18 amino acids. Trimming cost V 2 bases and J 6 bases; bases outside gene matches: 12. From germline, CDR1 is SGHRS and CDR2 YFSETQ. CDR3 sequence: CASSFSGTGGERVNEQFF. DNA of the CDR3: TGCGCCAGCAGCTTCTCCGGGACAGGGGGCGAAAGGGTCAATGAGCAGTTCTTC.

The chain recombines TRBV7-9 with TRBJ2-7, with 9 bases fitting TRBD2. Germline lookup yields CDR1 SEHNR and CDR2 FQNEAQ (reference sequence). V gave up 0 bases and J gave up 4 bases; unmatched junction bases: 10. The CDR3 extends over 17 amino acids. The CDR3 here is CASSLAPTSGPKYEQYF. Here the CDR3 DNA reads TGTGCCAGCAGCTTAGCGCCGACTAGCGGACCCAAATACGAGCAGTACTTC.